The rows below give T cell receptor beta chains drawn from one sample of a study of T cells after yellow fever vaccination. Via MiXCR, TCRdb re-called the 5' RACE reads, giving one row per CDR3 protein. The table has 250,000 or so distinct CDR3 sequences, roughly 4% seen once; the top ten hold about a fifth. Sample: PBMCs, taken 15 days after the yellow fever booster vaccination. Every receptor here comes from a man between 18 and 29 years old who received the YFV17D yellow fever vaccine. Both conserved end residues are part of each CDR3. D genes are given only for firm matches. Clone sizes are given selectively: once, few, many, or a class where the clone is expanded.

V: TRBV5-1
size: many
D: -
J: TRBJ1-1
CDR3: CASSLGRRYPGGTEAFF
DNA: TGCGCCAGCAGCTTGGGGCGTAGATATCCGGGCGGCACTGAAGCTTTCTTT

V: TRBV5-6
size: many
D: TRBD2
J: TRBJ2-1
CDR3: CASSLGEGFFYNEQFF
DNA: TGTGCCAGCAGCTTGGGGGAGGGCTTTTTCTACAATGAGCAGTTCTTC

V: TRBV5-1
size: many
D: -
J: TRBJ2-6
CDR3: CASNPTDSGANVLTF
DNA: TGCGCCAGCAATCCGACGGACTCTGGGGCCAACGTCCTGACTTTC

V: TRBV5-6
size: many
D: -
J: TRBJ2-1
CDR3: CASSLAFRVANEQFF
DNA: TGTGCCAGCAGCTTGGCTTTTAGGGTCGCCAATGAGCAGTTCTTC

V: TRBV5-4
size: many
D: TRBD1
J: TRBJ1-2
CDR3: CASSGQGAYYGYTF
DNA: TGTGCCAGCAGCGGACAGGGGGCCTACTATGGCTACACCTTC

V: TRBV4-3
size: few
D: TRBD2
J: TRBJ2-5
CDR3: CASSQDSGGPKETQYF
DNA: TGCGCCAGCAGCCAAGATAGCGGGGGGCCTAAAGAGACCCAGTACTTC

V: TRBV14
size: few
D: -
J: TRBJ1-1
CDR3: CASSQLRGPMSGAFF
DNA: TGTGCCAGCAGCCAGCTCAGGGGTCCGATGTCTGGAGCTTTCTTT

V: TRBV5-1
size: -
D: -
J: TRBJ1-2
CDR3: CASSDDRNYGYTF
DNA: TGCGCCAGCAGTGACGACAGGAACTATGGCTACACCTTC

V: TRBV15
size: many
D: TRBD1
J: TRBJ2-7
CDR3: CATSRDRGREQYF
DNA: TGTGCCACCAGCAGAGACAGGGGGCGCGAGCAGTACTTC

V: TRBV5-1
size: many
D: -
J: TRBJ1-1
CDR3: CASSLGGSVGTEAFF
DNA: TGCGCCAGCAGCCTAGGGGGGTCGGTGGGCACTGAAGCTTTCTTT

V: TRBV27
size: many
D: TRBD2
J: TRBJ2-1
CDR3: CASGPAGGRGYEQFF
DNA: TGTGCCAGCGGTCCAGCGGGGGGGAGGGGTTATGAGCAGTTCTTC

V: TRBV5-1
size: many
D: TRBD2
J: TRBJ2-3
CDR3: CASSLVVGSGTHTDTQYF
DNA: TGCGCCAGCAGCTTGGTGGTCGGGAGCGGGACCCACACAGATACGCAGTATTTT

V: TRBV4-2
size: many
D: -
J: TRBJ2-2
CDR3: CASSQDYVFDGELFF
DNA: TGTGCCAGCAGCCAAGATTATGTTTTCGACGGGGAGCTGTTTTTT

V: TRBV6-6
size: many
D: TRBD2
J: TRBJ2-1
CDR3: CASVGGGDYYFNEQFF
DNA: TGTGCCAGCGTTGGCGGGGGGGACTACTACTTCAATGAGCAGTTCTTC

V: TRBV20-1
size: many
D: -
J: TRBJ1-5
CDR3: CSAREAGTPGTQHF
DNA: TGCAGTGCTAGAGAAGCCGGGACCCCGGGGACCCAGCATTTT

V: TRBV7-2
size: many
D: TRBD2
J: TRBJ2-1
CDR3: CASSLAGGGVYNEQFF
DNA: TGTGCCAGCAGCTTAGCTGGCGGGGGGGTTTACAATGAGCAGTTCTTC

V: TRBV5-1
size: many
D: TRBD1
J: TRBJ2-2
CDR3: CASSQQGSGGELFF
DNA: TGCGCCAGCAGCCAACAGGGGTCCGGCGGGGAGCTGTTTTTT

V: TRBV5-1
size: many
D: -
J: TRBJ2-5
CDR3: CASTLRVEETQYF
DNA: TGCGCCAGCACCCTCCGGGTGGAAGAGACCCAGTACTTC

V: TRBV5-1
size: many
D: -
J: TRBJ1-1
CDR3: CASSPTQNTEAFF
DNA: TGCGCCAGCAGCCCGACACAGAACACTGAAGCTTTCTTT

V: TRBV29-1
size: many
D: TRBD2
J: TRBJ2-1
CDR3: CSVEAPHGLAGGQWLGNEQFF
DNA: TGCAGCGTTGAAGCCCCGCACGGGCTAGCGGGGGGGCAATGGTTAGGGAATGAGCAGTTCTTC

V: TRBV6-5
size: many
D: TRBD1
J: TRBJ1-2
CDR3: CASQGTGVGYTF
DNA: TGTGCCAGCCAAGGGACAGGGGTCGGCTACACCTTC

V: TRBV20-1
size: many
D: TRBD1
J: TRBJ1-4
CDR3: CSARDREYEKLFF
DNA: TGCAGTGCCAGGGACAGGGAGTATGAAAAACTGTTTTTT

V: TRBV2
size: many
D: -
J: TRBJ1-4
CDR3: CASSEVIGPEKLFF
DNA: TGTGCCAGCAGTGAAGTGATAGGGCCTGAAAAACTGTTTTTT

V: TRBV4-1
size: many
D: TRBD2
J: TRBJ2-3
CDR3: CASSPSGRRVDTQYF
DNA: TGCGCCAGCAGCCCTAGCGGGCGGAGGGTGGATACGCAGTATTTT

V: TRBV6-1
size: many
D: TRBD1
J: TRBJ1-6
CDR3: CASRGGTQGALSPLHF
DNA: TGTGCCAGCAGGGGAGGTACCCAGGGGGCGCTTTCACCCCTCCACTTT